Below, 5 T cell receptor beta chains from the same sample are listed, as sequenced in a study of technical replicates of blood from several donors. Clones were read by immunoSEQ multiplex PCR, and TCRdb kept only the in-frame ones, dropping some. The data show tens of thousands of clones, about 95% seen once. The sample taken for sequencing was T cells isolated from PBMCs. The receptors were sampled from a human donor in good health.

This clone has only one observation. The rearrangement joins TRBV20-1 to TRBJ2-3; TRBD2 agrees at 9 bases. V lost 6 bases to trimming and J lost 12 bases; unmatched junction nucleotides: 7. Per germline, CDR1 DFQATT and CDR2 SNEGSKA (reference sequence). The CDR3 extends over 11 amino acids. The CDR3 here is CSAPREGLQYF. For the CDR3, the DNA is TGCAGTGCCCCGCGGGAGGGCCTTCAGTATTTT.

The chain couples TRBV5-8 to TRBJ2-1; 11 bases map to TRBD2. The CDR3 contains 17 residues. Germline-derived CDR1 and CDR2 are SGHTS and YDEGEE. The V gene end was trimmed by 5 bases and the J gene end by 0 bases; junction bases not matched to a gene: 7. The CDR3 region is CASSGLAGPLSYNEQFF. Here the CDR3 DNA reads TGTGCCAGCAGTGGACTAGCGGGCCCCCTCTCCTACAATGAGCAGTTCTTC. Full variable domain (rest looked up from reference TRBV5-8 and TRBJ2-1): EAGVTQSPTHLIKTRGQQATLRCSPISGHTSVYWYQQALGLGLQFLLWYDEGEERNRGNFPPRFSGRQFPNYSSELNVNALELEDSALYLCASSGLAGPLSYNEQFFGPGTRLTVL.

The V gene is TRBV6-4, the J gene TRBJ2-3, with 14 bases fitting TRBD2. This CDR3 is 19 amino acids long. Trimming took 3 bases from V and 1 from J; bases not matched to a gene: 9. Germline V gives CDR1 MRHNA, CDR2 SNTAGT. CDR3 nucleotides: TGTGCCAGCAGTGAGATTGGACTAGCGGGAGGTTATGGCACAGATACGCAGTATTTT. It specifies CASSEIGLAGGYGTDTQYF.

The chain combines TRBV7-7 with TRBJ2-3; D not certain. This CDR3 has 18 residues. The V and J ends lost 5 bases and 0 bases respectively, with 21 bases between them. Germline CDR1 SSHAT, CDR2 FNYEAQ (reference sequence). The DNA for the CDR3 is TGTGCCAGCAGCCCCCCTGAAGATACGAGGATAAGCACAGATACGCAGTATTTT. This encodes CASSPPEDTRISTDTQYF.

Only one count was recorded for this clone. The J gene is TRBJ2-2, the V gene TRBV19; D is possibly TRBD2 (6 bases). Germline V gene lookup returns CDR1 LNHDA and CDR2 SQIVND (reference sequence). V lost 9 bases to trimming and J lost 4 bases, with 15 bases between them. This CDR3 contains 14 residues. The CDR3 coding sequence is TGTGCCAGCTTGGGGGGATGGGGCACCGGGGAGCTGTTTTTT. It encodes CASLGGWGTGELFF.